This TCR beta chain was sequenced in a study of cytomegalovirus exposure and HLA in healthy donors. Regarding the study as a whole: The classifier reportedly diagnosed cytomegalovirus status with high specificity and sensitivity. Based on reports, TCR beta sequences accurately predicted HLA-A and HLA-B alleles for most subjects.

Vbeta (60) and Jbeta (13) primers were used in the PCR. TCRdb's copy holds only in-frame clones and misses some; the assay was immunoSEQ multiplex PCR. The sample shows fewer than 150,000 clones, 82% of them seen only once. Of note for this clone: What it recognizes is unknown.

The germline V and J ends were trimmed by 8 bases and 9 bases, with 11 bases remaining between them. The CDR3 spans 11 residues. Germline-derived CDR1 and CDR2 are SGHNT and YENEEA. The chain links TRBV11-3 to TRBJ2-1; D is unresolved. The sequence was collected from a woman aged 18-29 years in good health and CMV-seronegative. Sequencing input: PBMCs. CDR3 DNA: TGTGCCAGCCATGTTACTGGTGAGCAGTTCTTC. Translated: CASHVTGEQFF.